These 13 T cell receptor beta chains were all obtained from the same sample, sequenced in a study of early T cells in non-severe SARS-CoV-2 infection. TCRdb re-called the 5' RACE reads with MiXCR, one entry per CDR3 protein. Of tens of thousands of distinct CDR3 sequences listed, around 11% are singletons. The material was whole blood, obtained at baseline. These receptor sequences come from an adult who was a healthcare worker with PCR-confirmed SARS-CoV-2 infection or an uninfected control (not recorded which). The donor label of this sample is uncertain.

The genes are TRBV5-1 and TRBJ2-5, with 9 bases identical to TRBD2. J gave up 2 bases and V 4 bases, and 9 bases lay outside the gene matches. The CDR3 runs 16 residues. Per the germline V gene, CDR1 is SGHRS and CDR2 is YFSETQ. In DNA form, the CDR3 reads TGCGCCAGCAGCCAGGGGAGGCTAGCGGGGCAAGAGACCCAGTACTTC. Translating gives CASSQGRLAGQETQYF.

CDR3 protein: CASSLQGIEAFF. The CDR3 DNA is TGTGCCAGCAGCCTACAGGGGATTGAAGCTTTCTTT. The chain uses TRBV7-9 and TRBJ1-1; 7 bases align to TRBD1. The ends lost 5 bases at V and 7 bases at J; junction bases unmatched: 4. This CDR3 has 12 residues. Germline CDR1 is SEHNR and CDR2 is FQNEAQ (reference sequence).

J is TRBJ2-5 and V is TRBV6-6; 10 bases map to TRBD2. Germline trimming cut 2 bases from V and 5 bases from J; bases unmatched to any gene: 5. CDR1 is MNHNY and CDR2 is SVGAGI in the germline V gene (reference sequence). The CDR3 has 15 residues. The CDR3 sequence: CASSYDLAGVETQYF. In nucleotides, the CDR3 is TGTGCCAGCAGTTACGATCTAGCGGGGGTTGAGACCCAGTACTTC.

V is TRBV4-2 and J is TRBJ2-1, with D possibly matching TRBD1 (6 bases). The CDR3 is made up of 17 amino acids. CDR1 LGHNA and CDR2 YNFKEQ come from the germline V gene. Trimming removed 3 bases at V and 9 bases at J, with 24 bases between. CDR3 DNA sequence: TGTGCCAGCAGCCAGCTGAAAATGAGTGGCCCCAGGGGTGAGCAGTTCTTC. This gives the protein CASSQLKMSGPRGEQFF.

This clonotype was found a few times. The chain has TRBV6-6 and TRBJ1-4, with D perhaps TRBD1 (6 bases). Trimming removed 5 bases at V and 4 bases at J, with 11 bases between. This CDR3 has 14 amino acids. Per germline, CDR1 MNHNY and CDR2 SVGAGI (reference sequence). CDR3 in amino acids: CASSRTANNEKLFF. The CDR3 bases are TGTGCCAGCAGTAGGACAGCTAATAATGAAAAACTGTTTTTT.

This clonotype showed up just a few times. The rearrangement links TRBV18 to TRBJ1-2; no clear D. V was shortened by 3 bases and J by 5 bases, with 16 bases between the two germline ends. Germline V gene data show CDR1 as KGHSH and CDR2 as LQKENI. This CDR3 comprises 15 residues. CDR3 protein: CASSPPGRNSYGYTF. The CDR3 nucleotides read TGTGCCAGCTCACCTCCCGGGAGGAATTCATATGGCTACACCTTC.

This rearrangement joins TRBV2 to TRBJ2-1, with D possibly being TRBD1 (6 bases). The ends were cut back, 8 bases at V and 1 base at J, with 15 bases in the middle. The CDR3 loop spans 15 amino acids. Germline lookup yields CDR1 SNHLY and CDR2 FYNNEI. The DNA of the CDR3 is TGTGCCAGCCGCCCAACAGGGTTTTCCTACAATGAGCAGTTCTTC. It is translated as CASRPTGFSYNEQFF.

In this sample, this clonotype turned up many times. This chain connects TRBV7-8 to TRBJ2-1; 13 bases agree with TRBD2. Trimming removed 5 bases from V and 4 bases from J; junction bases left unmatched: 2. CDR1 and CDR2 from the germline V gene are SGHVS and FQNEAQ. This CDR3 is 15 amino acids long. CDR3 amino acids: CASSILAGGYNEQFF. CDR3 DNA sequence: TGTGCCAGCAGCATACTAGCGGGGGGGTACAATGAGCAGTTCTTC.

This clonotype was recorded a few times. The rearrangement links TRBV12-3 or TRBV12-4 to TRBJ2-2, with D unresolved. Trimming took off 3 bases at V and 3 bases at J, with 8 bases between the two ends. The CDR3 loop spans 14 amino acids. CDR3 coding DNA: TGTGCCAGCAGTTTTCAGGCCCACACCGGGGAGCTGTTTTTT. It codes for CASSFQAHTGELFF.

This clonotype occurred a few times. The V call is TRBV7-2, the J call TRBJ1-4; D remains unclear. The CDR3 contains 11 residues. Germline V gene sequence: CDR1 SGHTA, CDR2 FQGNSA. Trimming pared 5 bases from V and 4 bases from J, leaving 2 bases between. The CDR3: CASSRNEKLFF. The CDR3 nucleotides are TGTGCCAGCAGCCGTAATGAAAAACTGTTTTTT.

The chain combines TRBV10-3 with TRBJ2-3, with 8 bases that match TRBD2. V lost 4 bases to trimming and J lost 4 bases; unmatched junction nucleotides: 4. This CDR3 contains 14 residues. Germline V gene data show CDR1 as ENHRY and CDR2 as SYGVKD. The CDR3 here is CAISVAGNADTQYF. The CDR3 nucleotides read TGTGCCATCAGTGTAGCGGGGAACGCAGATACGCAGTATTTT.

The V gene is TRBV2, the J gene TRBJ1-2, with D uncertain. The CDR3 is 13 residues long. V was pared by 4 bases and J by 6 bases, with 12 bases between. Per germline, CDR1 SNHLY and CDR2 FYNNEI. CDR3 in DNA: TGTGCCAGCAGTGGGAGAGGGTCAGATGGCTACACCTTC. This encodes CASSGRGSDGYTF.

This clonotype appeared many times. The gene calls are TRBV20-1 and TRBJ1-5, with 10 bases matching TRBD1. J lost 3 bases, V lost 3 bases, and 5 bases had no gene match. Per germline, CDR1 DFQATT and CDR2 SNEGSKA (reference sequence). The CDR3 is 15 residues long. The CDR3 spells CSARPGQGINQPQHF. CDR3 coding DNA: TGCAGTGCTAGGCCGGGACAGGGGATCAATCAGCCCCAGCATTTT.